This TCR beta chain was captured in a study of blood T cell repertoires in COVID-19. Study-level information: Acute and convalescent COVID-19 samples came from the United States, Italy and Spain. From T cells, B-cell-depleted T cells, or PBMCs came the material, which was cDNA or gDNA.

V was clipped by 5 bases and J by 0 bases, with 15 bases between them. The CDR3 totals 16 residues. Germline V gene lookup returns CDR1 KGHDR and CDR2 SFDVKD. In the authors' methods: Estimated nucleated cell counts came from reference gene primer amplification. Clones were sequenced by immunoSEQ multiplex PCR, and TCRdb holds only the in-frame ones, with some missing. Clone size and the V and J calls come from that table; the DNA yielded D and trimming. The table includes approximately 250,000 clones, roughly 80% detected once. This clonotype was sampled from a man younger than 40 with acute COVID-19. The sequenced sample consisted of PBMCs or T cells enriched from blood (not recorded which). The J gene is TRBJ1-1, the V gene TRBV24-1, with D possibly matching TRBD1 (6 bases). CDR3 in DNA: TGTGCCACCAGTGCTGGGGGCCTCGGAATGAACACTGAAGCTTTCTTT. The encoded protein is CATSAGGLGMNTEAFF.